Listed below are T cell receptor beta chains from one sample, sequenced in a study of beta chain features in type 1 diabetes. Clones were sequenced by immunoSEQ multiplex PCR, and TCRdb holds only the in-frame ones, with some missing. This sample yields roughly 330,000 clones, of which around 10% are seen a single time; about 0.015% belongs to the top ten. Sequencing was done on a sample of naive CD4+ T cells from blood. These receptor sequences come from a woman aged 25 to 39 in good health. The CDR3 runs from the conserved cysteine through the conserved F or W. A D gene is named only where the DNA matches it firmly. The listing skips clone size in some rows; elsewhere it reads once, few, many or a size class.

TRBJ2-1 | few | TRBV7-9 | TRBD1 | CASSTGVTFF | TGTGCCAGCAGTACAGGGGTTACGTTCTTC
TRBJ2-3 | - | TRBV7-3 | TRBD2 | CASSLIPGGGTDTQYF | TGTGCCAGCAGCTTAATCCCGGGCGGGGGGACAGATACGCAGTATTTT
TRBJ1-2 | - | TRBV27 | - | CASSLSSGGWYGYTF | TGTGCCAGCAGTTTATCTTCGGGGGGCTGGTATGGCTACACCTTC
TRBJ2-1 | - | TRBV7-3 | TRBD2 | CASSSGLAGGNEQFF | TGTGCCAGCAGCTCCGGACTAGCGGGAGGGAATGAGCAGTTCTTC
TRBJ2-7 | - | TRBV4-3 | TRBD2 | CASSQALAGVREQYF | TGCGCCAGCAGCCAAGCACTAGCGGGAGTCCGCGAGCAGTACTTC
TRBJ2-1 | few | TRBV5-1 | - | CASSLEAAAYNEQFF | TGCGCCAGCAGCTTGGAGGCAGCGGCATACAATGAGCAGTTCTTC
TRBJ1-2 | - | TRBV7-3 | TRBD1 | CASSPGGQGAIGGYTF | TGTGCCAGCAGCCCTGGGGGACAGGGGGCCATTGGTGGCTACACCTTC
TRBJ2-7 | - | TRBV19 | TRBD1 | CASSTGTGSSYEQYF | TGTGCCAGTAGTACCGGGACAGGGAGCTCCTACGAGCAGTACTTC
TRBJ2-5 | few | TRBV5-6 | TRBD2 | CASSILAGETQYF | TGTGCCAGCAGCATATTAGCGGGAGAGACCCAGTACTTC
TRBJ1-1 | - | TRBV15 | - | CATSRDFRSTAFF | TGTGCCACCAGCAGAGATTTCAGGTCCACGGCTTTCTTT
TRBJ2-6 | few | TRBV9 | - | CASSDLATGANVLTF | TGTGCCAGCAGCGACCTAGCGACTGGGGCCAACGTCCTGACTTTC
TRBJ2-5 | few | TRBV27 | - | CASTSEGTQYF | TGTGCCAGCACCTCAGAGGGGACCCAGTACTTC
TRBJ2-6 | - | TRBV5-1 | TRBD2 | CASTGGGAPSGANVLTF | TGCGCCAGCACAGGCGGGGGGGCCCCCTCTGGGGCCAACGTCCTGACTTTC
TRBJ2-5 | few | TRBV7-3 | - | CASSPGRRIQETQYF | TGTGCCAGCAGCCCCGGTAGGCGGATTCAAGAGACCCAGTACTTC
TRBJ2-3 | - | TRBV14 | - | CASSQDVVRADTQYF | TGTGCCAGCAGCCAAGACGTGGTAAGAGCTGATACGCAGTATTTT
TRBJ2-5 | - | TRBV5-1 | - | CASMIVGQETQYF | TGCGCCAGCATGATAGTTGGCCAAGAGACCCAGTACTTC